Detailed here is one T cell receptor (beta chain). Its specificity is unknown. This sample is part of a study of CD8 T cells in ankylosing spondylitis. CDR1 and CDR2 from the germline V gene are KGHDR and SFDVKD. Trimming took 3 bases from V and 6 from J; bases not matched to a gene: 9. This CDR3 is built from 16 residues. Each CDR3 protein is one row after TCRdb ran MiXCR on the 5' RACE reads. Here the sample spans 700,000 to 850,000 distinct CDR3 sequences, roughly 10% being singletons. Study results and caveats: Ankylosing spondylitis blood seemed to carry a telltale TCR beta motif made of under ten highly homologous variants.

The V call is TRBV24-1, the J call TRBJ2-1, with 8 bases matching TRBD1. Sequenced material: blood, either unsorted or a sorted T cell fraction (not recorded which). This clonotype originated in a male donor with ankylosing spondylitis. CDR3 DNA: TGTGCCACCAGTGATCTAGTGACAGGGGTGGGCAATGAGCAGTTCTTC. Protein product: CATSDLVTGVGNEQFF.